The 30 T cell receptor beta chains listed next were all sequenced from one sample in a study of T cells in localized non-small cell lung cancer. Only in-frame clones appear in the TCRdb table, and some are missing; sequencing was by immunoSEQ multiplex PCR. The sample shows 15,000 to 20,000 clones, roughly 80% of them seen only once. This sample comprised peripheral blood, obtained before any cancer treatment. The receptor set was obtained from a man aged 40 to 69 with stage I lung adenocarcinoma.

This chain connects TRBV5-6 to TRBJ1-5; 7 bases map to TRBD1. The CDR3 covers 14 residues. The germline V gene has CDR1 SGHDT and CDR2 YYEEEE. The V gene end was trimmed by 3 bases and the J gene end by 1 base; junction bases not matched to a gene: 1. The CDR3 is CASSYRGSNQPQHF. Here the CDR3 DNA reads TGTGCCAGCAGCTACAGGGGAAGCAATCAGCCCCAGCATTTT. Full variable domain (remainder filled in from reference TRBV5-6 and TRBJ1-5): DAGVTQSPTHLIKTRGQQVTLRCSPKSGHDTVSWYQQALGQGPQFIFQYYEEEERQRGNFPDRFSGHQFPNYSSELNVNALLLGDSALYLCASSYRGSNQPQHFGDGTRLSIL.

A single count supports this clone. The chain uses TRBV6-5 and TRBJ2-7; 9 nucleotides align to TRBD2. CDR1 is MNHEY, CDR2 SVGAGI, per germline. With 6 bases clipped from V and 3 bases from J, the junction kept 6 bases outside the gene matches. The CDR3 spans 14 residues. CDR3 loop: CASSPSGGSYEQYF. DNA of the CDR3: TGTGCCAGCAGCCCAAGCGGGGGGAGCTACGAGCAGTACTTC.

V is TRBV30 and J is TRBJ2-5; D possibly corresponds to TRBD1 (6 bases). Germline assignment: CDR1 GTSNPN and CDR2 SVGIG (reference sequence). This CDR3 contains 13 residues. With 5 bases removed from V and 8 bases from J, the gap between germline ends came to 18 bases. CDR3 loop: CAWDLRTAPTQYF. The DNA of the CDR3 is TGTGCCTGGGACCTTAGGACAGCTCCCACCCAGTACTTC.

This chain connects TRBV7-2 to TRBJ2-7; TRBD2 matches 14 bases. The CDR3 is 15 residues long. Trimming removed 3 bases from V and 3 bases from J; junction bases left unmatched: 1. CDR1 SGHTA and CDR2 FQGNSA come from the germline V gene. Here the CDR3 DNA reads TGTGCCAGCAGCTTTGGGACTAGCGGGGGCTACGAGCAGTACTTC. It is translated as CASSFGTSGGYEQYF.

As for this clone: One end of the junction does not line up with germline, which may come from a read error. The chain recombines TRBV6-5 with TRBJ2-5; TRBD1 might be the D (6 bases). CDR3 size: 14 residues. Per germline, CDR1 MNHEY and CDR2 SVGAGI. The CDR3 DNA follows: TGTGCCAGCAGTCTTAGACAGGCGCAAGCCCGAGAACACTTC. Protein: CASSLRQAQAREHF.

This clone was picked up a small number of times. The rearrangement joins TRBV5-6 to TRBJ1-1; the D is unclear. Between the trimmed V and J ends, which lost 0 bases and 6 bases, there was a span of 9 bases. Germline V gene data show CDR1 as SGHDT and CDR2 as YYEEEE. The CDR3 sequence is 13 residues long. The DNA for the CDR3 is TGTGCCAGCAGCTTGGGGGGTATCCCTGAAGCTTTCTTT. Translating gives CASSLGGIPEAFF.

The chain is built from TRBV5-1 and TRBJ2-1; TRBD2 matches at 14 bases. In germline, CDR1 is SGHRS, CDR2 YFSETQ. This CDR3 comprises 15 residues. The V segment lost 4 bases and the J segment 15 bases; nucleotides outside the gene matches: 12. As DNA, the CDR3 is TGCGCCAGCAGCGGATCCGGGACTAGCGGGAGTTTGCTGTTCTTC. Its translation: CASSGSGTSGSLLFF.

The rearrangement joins TRBV5-4 to TRBJ2-7; D gene unclear. Trimming cost V 0 bases and J 2 bases, with 6 bases left between them. This CDR3 contains 13 residues. Germline V gives CDR1 SGHNT, CDR2 YYREEE (reference sequence). CDR3 DNA: TGTGCCAGCAGCTTGGACACGACCTACGAGCAGTACTTC. This codes for CASSLDTTYEQYF.

This clone showed up just a few times. CDR3 in amino acids: CASSPLGPGEQFF. The DNA of the CDR3 is TGTGCCAGCAGTCCCCTAGGGCCGGGTGAGCAGTTCTTC. This chain uses TRBV27 with TRBJ2-1; D gene uncertain. CDR1 and CDR2 from the germline V gene are MNHEY and SMNVEV (reference sequence). The CDR3 runs 13 residues. V shed 5 bases and J shed 9 bases, with 14 bases lying between them.

This clone was observed a handful of times. The J gene is TRBJ2-5, the V gene TRBV7-2; either TRBD1 or TRBD2 may fit D (6 bases each). V was clipped by 5 bases and J by 1 base, with 11 bases between them. The CDR3 sequence is 14 residues long. CDR1 is SGHTA, CDR2 FQGNSA, per germline. The CDR3 DNA sequence: TGTGCCAGCAGCCAAGGGGGGTCCCAAGAGACCCAGTACTTC. Amino acids: CASSQGGSQETQYF.

The rearrangement joins TRBV5-4 to TRBJ1-4; a possible D gene is TRBD1 (5 bases). CDR1 is SGHNT and CDR2 is YYREEE in the germline V gene (reference sequence). Deletions cut 4 bases from V and 6 bases from J, with 16 bases between. This CDR3 contains 15 residues. CDR3 amino acids: CASSPGEGSYEKLFF. As DNA, the CDR3 is TGTGCCAGCAGCCCTGGCGAGGGGAGTTATGAAAAACTGTTTTTT. The full variable domain, in which reference TRBV5-4 and TRBJ1-4 provide the parts outside the CDR3, is ETGVTQSPTHLIKTRGQQVTLRCSSQSGHNTVSWYQQALGQGPQFIFQYYREEENGRGNFPPRFSGLQFPNYSSELNVNALELDDSALYLCASSPGEGSYEKLFFGSGTQLSVL.

The CDR3 coding sequence is TGTGCCAGCAGTGTAGGAAGGGGGTCCGCCTACGAGCAGTACTTC. Protein sequence: CASSVGRGSAYEQYF. V usage is TRBV6-1 and J usage is TRBJ2-7; TRBD1 might be the D (6 bases). Germline CDR1 is MNHNS and CDR2 is SASEGT. V gave up 4 bases and J gave up 2 bases, with 15 bases separating them. This CDR3 is built from 15 residues.

V and J are TRBV5-1 and TRBJ2-6; D not certain. V lost 0 bases and J 1 base, leaving 5 bases between the germline ends. This CDR3 has 15 amino acids. Per germline, CDR1 SGHRS and CDR2 YFSETQ. CDR3 in amino acids: CASSLGGSGANVLTF. The CDR3, as DNA: TGCGCCAGCAGCTTGGGCGGTTCTGGGGCCAACGTCCTGACTTTC.

The CDR3 region is CASSLDLTSGYNEQFF. CDR3 nucleotides: TGTGCCAGCAGCCTGGACTTGACTAGCGGGTACAATGAGCAGTTCTTC. V and J are TRBV7-3 and TRBJ2-1; 10 bases line up with TRBD2. This CDR3 is 16 amino acids long. V was clipped by 5 bases and J by 4 bases; unmatched bases: 8. The germline V gene encodes CDR1 SGHTA and CDR2 FQGTGA.

The genes are TRBV6-6 and TRBJ2-7; perhaps TRBD2 as D (6 bases). CDR3 size: 15 residues. Germline V gene sequence: CDR1 MNHNY, CDR2 SVGAGI (reference sequence). Trimming left V 4 bases short and J 1 base short, with 14 bases between. CDR3 coding DNA: TGTGCCAGCAGTTTATCAGCGGGCGGGTCCTACGAGCAGTACTTC. Its protein is CASSLSAGGSYEQYF.

This chain links TRBV9 with TRBJ2-5, with 8 bases identical to TRBD2. Germline V gene sequence: CDR1 SGDLS, CDR2 YYNGEE. Trimming cost V 0 bases and J 2 bases; bases outside gene matches: 6. CDR3 length equals 16 residues. The CDR3 sequence is CASSVDRGGIQETQYF. Here the CDR3 DNA reads TGTGCCAGCAGCGTAGATCGGGGGGGCATTCAAGAGACCCAGTACTTC.

This chain connects TRBV27 to TRBJ1-4; 9 bases align to TRBD1. After removal of 5 bases from V and 5 bases from J, the junction contained 3 bases not matched to a gene. The CDR3 consists of 14 residues. CDR1 and CDR2 from the germline V gene are MNHEY and SMNVEV (reference sequence). The CDR3 nucleotides are TGTGCCAGCAGTCCCGGGACAGGGAATGAAAAACTGTTTTTT. Translating it yields CASSPGTGNEKLFF. Full variable domain (remainder filled in from reference TRBV27 and TRBJ1-4): EAQVTQNPRYLITVTGKKLTVTCSQNMNHEYMSWYRQDPGLGLRQIYYSMNVEVTDKGDVPEGYKVSRKEKRNFPLILESPSPNQTSLYFCASSPGTGNEKLFFGSGTQLSVL.

This chain uses TRBV5-1 with TRBJ2-5, with 11 bases that match TRBD1. Germline lookup yields CDR1 SGHRS and CDR2 YFSETQ. V lost 4 bases, J lost 1 base, and 3 bases stayed unmatched. The CDR3 consists of 15 residues. CDR3 in DNA: TGCGCCAGCAGCGGACAGGGGGCCCTCCAAGAGACCCAGTACTTC. It encodes CASSGQGALQETQYF. The full variable domain, its missing parts supplied by reference TRBV5-1 and TRBJ2-5, is KAGVTQTPRYLIKTRGQQVTLSCSPISGHRSVSWYQQTPGQGLQFLFEYFSETQRNKGNFPGRFSGRQFSNSRSEMNVSTLELGDSALYLCASSGQGALQETQYFGPGTRLLVL.

V gene TRBV7-2 combines with J gene TRBJ1-4; 7 bases match TRBD1. CDR3 length: 15 amino acids. The germline V gene has CDR1 SGHTA and CDR2 FQGNSA. The J segment lost 5 bases and the V segment lost 6 bases, leaving 9 bases of the junction unmatched. Written as DNA, the CDR3 is TGTGCCAGCAGGTTTACAGGGACAGCGAATGAAAAACTGTTTTTT. Translated, it gives CASRFTGTANEKLFF.

V usage is TRBV5-4 and J usage is TRBJ1-2, with 9 bases aligning to TRBD1. V gave up 4 bases and J gave up 4 bases; unmatched junction bases: 8. There are 15 residues in the CDR3. Germline V gene data show CDR1 as SGHNT and CDR2 as YYREEE (reference sequence). CDR3 region: CASSQRDRVTYGYTF. The CDR3, as DNA: TGTGCCAGCAGCCAACGGGACAGGGTTACCTATGGCTACACCTTC. Full variable domain (rest looked up from reference TRBV5-4 and TRBJ1-2): ETGVTQSPTHLIKTRGQQVTLRCSSQSGHNTVSWYQQALGQGPQFIFQYYREEENGRGNFPPRFSGLQFPNYSSELNVNALELDDSALYLCASSQRDRVTYGYTFGSGTRLTVV.

This sequence joins TRBV27 and TRBJ2-1; no reliable D call. The CDR3 has 13 residues. Germline CDR1 is MNHEY and CDR2 is SMNVEV (reference sequence). Trimming removed 0 bases from V and 8 bases from J, with 8 bases in between. The CDR3 here is CASSLSRDYEQFF. CDR3 nucleotide sequence: TGTGCCAGCAGTTTATCAAGGGATTATGAGCAGTTCTTC.

V is TRBV7-8 and J is TRBJ2-7; D possibly corresponds to TRBD2 (6 bases). The germline V gene has CDR1 SGHVS and CDR2 FQNEAQ. V lost 5 bases to trimming and J lost 0 bases, with 20 bases between them. The CDR3 is made up of 17 amino acids. CDR3 DNA: TGTGCCAGCAGCCCCCAGGGCTCCCTAGCGAACTCCTACGAGCAGTACTTC. Protein: CASSPQGSLANSYEQYF.

The V and J genes are TRBV9 and TRBJ2-2, with 14 bases aligning to TRBD2. The V segment lost 0 bases and the J segment 8 bases; nucleotides outside the gene matches: 6. The CDR3 spans 17 residues. Per germline, CDR1 SGDLS and CDR2 YYNGEE. The CDR3 is CASSVVGLAGVSGELFF. The CDR3 DNA is TGTGCCAGCAGCGTAGTGGGACTAGCGGGAGTCTCTGGGGAGCTGTTTTTT. Variable domain in full (rest from reference TRBV9 and TRBJ2-2): DSGVTQTPKHLITATGQRVTLRCSPRSGDLSVYWYQQSLDQGLQFLIQYYNGEERAKGNILERFSAQQFPDLHSELNLSSLELGDSALYFCASSVVGLAGVSGELFFGEGSRLTVL.

The sample holds a few counts of this clone. This chain connects TRBV6-6 to TRBJ2-7; D gene unclear. V lost 6 bases, J lost 4 bases, and 13 bases lay in between. This CDR3 region has 13 residues. Per the germline V gene, CDR1 is MNHNY and CDR2 is SVGAGI (reference sequence). The CDR3 sequence: CASSPRVSYEQYF. Here the CDR3 DNA reads TGTGCCAGCAGCCCCCGGGTTTCTTACGAGCAGTACTTC.

The V gene is TRBV20-1, the J gene TRBJ2-1; D gene ambiguous. Germline V gene sequence: CDR1 DFQATT, CDR2 SNEGSKA (reference sequence). Deletions cut 5 bases from V and 5 bases from J, with 4 bases between. This CDR3 comprises 10 residues. The CDR3 here is CSAGHNEQFF. The CDR3 bases are TGCAGTGCTGGCCACAATGAGCAGTTCTTC.

This chain uses TRBV19 with TRBJ1-2, with D maybe TRBD1 (5 bases). Trimming took off 8 bases at V and 7 bases at J, with 14 bases between the two ends. Per germline, CDR1 LNHDA and CDR2 SQIVND (reference sequence). CDR3 size: 12 residues. CDR3 sequence reads: CASGISGGGYTF. The CDR3 coding sequence is TGTGCCAGTGGAATCTCCGGGGGTGGCTACACCTTC.

The chain joins TRBV6-6 to TRBJ2-7; unclear D gene. This CDR3 has 15 amino acids. The ends were cut back, 2 bases at V and 4 bases at J, with 15 bases in the middle. Germline lookup yields CDR1 MNHNY and CDR2 SVGAGI (reference sequence). This CDR3 reads CASSYSVFATYEQYF. In nucleotides, the CDR3 is TGTGCCAGCAGTTACAGCGTCTTCGCCACATACGAGCAGTACTTC.

The chain recombines TRBV7-2 with TRBJ2-7; D remains ambiguous. V was trimmed by 4 bases and J by 2 bases, leaving 6 bases between them. This CDR3 has 12 residues. CDR1 and CDR2 (germline): SGHTA, FQGNSA. The CDR3 reads CASSSGPYEQYF. As DNA, the CDR3 is TGTGCCAGCAGCTCGGGCCCCTACGAGCAGTACTTC. The complete variable domain, with remaining parts taken from reference TRBV7-2 and TRBJ2-7, reads GAGVSQSPSNKVTEKGKDVELRCDPISGHTALYWYRQSLGQGLEFLIYFQGNSAPDKSGLPSDRFSAERTGGSVSTLTIQRTQQEDSAVYLCASSSGPYEQYFGPGTRLTVT.

The chain employs TRBV28 and TRBJ2-7, with 7 bases aligning to TRBD1. Per the germline V gene, CDR1 is MDHEN and CDR2 is SYDVKM. With 5 bases clipped from V and 5 bases from J, the junction kept 15 bases outside the gene matches. The CDR3 length is 16 residues. CDR3 loop: CASSGDSSWAADEQYF. DNA of the CDR3: TGTGCCAGCAGTGGGGACAGCTCCTGGGCAGCCGACGAGCAGTACTTC.

V and J are TRBV2 and TRBJ1-2; 11 bases map to TRBD1. The CDR3 length is 13 residues. V lost 6 bases, J lost 8 bases, and 5 bases stayed unmatched. The germline V gene encodes CDR1 SNHLY and CDR2 FYNNEI. The chain's CDR3 is CASRDRGLGGYTF. The CDR3 region has the DNA TGTGCCAGCAGGGACAGGGGGCTCGGGGGCTACACCTTC.